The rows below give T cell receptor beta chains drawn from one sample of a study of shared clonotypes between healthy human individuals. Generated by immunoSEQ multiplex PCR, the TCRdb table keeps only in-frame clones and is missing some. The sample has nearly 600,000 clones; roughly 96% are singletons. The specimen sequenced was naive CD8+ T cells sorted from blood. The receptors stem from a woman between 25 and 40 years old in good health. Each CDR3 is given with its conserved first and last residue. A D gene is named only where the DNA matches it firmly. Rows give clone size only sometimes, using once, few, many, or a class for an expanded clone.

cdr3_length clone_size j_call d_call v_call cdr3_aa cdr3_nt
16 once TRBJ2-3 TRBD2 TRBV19 CASSMFLAGDTDTQYF TGTGCCAGTAGTATGTTTTTAGCGGGGGACACAGATACGCAGTATTTT
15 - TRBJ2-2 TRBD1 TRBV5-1 CASSSGTGGRRELFF TGCGCCAGCAGTTCCGGGACAGGGGGAAGGAGGGAGCTGTTTTTT
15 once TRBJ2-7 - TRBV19 CASSITGTRPYEQYF TGTGCCAGTAGTATTACCGGGACAAGACCCTACGAGCAGTACTTC
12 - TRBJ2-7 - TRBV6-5 CASGESSYEQYF TGTGCCAGCGGGGAGTCCTCCTACGAGCAGTACTTC
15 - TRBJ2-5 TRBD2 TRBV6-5 CASTIAGGRVETQYF TGTGCCAGCACTATAGCGGGAGGCCGGGTGGAGACCCAGTACTTC
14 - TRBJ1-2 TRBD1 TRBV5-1 CASSLAGGTDGYTF TGCGCCAGCAGCTTGGCAGGGGGGACTGATGGCTACACCTTC
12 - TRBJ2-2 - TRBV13 CASSYRTGELFF TGTGCCAGCAGCTACAGAACTGGGGAGCTGTTTTTT
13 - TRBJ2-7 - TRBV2 CASSGDWTYEQYF TGTGCCAGCAGTGGGGACTGGACCTACGAGCAGTACTTC
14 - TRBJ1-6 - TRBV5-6 CASSLAGGGSPLHF TGTGCCAGCAGCTTGGCTGGGGGGGGTTCACCCCTCCACTTT
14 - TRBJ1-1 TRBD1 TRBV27 CASSIGQGVTEAFF TGTGCCAGCAGTATCGGACAGGGGGTAACTGAAGCTTTCTTT
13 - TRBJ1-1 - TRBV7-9 CASSLSREQGLFF TGTGCCAGCAGCTTAAGTCGAGAACAGGGTCTGTTCTTT
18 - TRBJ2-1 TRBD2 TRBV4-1 CASSQEGLAGASYNEQFF TGCGCCAGCAGCCAAGAAGGACTAGCGGGAGCATCCTACAATGAGCAGTTCTTC
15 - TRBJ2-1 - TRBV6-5 CASSYGVVAYNEQFF TGTGCCAGCAGTTACGGGGTTGTCGCCTACAATGAGCAGTTCTTC
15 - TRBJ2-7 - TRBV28 CASSLGSAFSYEQYF TGTGCCAGCAGTTTAGGTAGCGCGTTCTCCTACGAGCAGTACTTC
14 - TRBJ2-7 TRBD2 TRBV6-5 CASSPSGIAYEQYF TGTGCCAGCAGTCCCAGCGGGATCGCCTACGAGCAGTACTTC
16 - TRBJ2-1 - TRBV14 CASSQAGRGAYNEQFF TGTGCCAGCAGCCAAGCTGGGAGGGGGGCCTACAATGAGCAGTTCTTC
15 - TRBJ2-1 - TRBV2 CASKGWGQPDNEQFF TGTGCCAGCAAAGGATGGGGACAACCCGACAATGAGCAGTTCTTC
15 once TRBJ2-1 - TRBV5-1 CASSLDASSYNEQFF TGCGCCAGCAGCTTGGACGCGAGCTCCTACAATGAGCAGTTCTTC
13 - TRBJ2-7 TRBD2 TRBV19 CASSPGEGYEQYF TGTGCCAGTAGCCCCGGGGAGGGGTACGAGCAGTACTTC
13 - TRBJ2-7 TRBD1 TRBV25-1 CASTGTVTYEQYF TGTGCCAGCACCGGGACAGTTACCTACGAGCAGTACTTC
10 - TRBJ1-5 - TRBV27 CVGDNQPQHF TGTGTTGGTGACAATCAGCCCCAGCATTTT
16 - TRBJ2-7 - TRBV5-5 CASSDSGTPTPYEQYF TGTGCCAGCAGCGACTCCGGGACACCGACCCCCTACGAGCAGTACTTC
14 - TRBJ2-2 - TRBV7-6 CASSPDWNTGELFF TGTGCCAGCAGCCCTGACTGGAACACCGGGGAGCTGTTTTTT
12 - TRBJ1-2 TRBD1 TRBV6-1 CASDGQGWGYTF TGTGCCAGCGATGGACAGGGCTGGGGCTACACCTTC
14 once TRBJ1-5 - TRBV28 CASSLVGSNQPQHF TGTGCCAGCAGTTTGGTAGGGAGCAATCAGCCCCAGCATTTT
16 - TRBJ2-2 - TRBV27 CASSFVGAGNTGELFF TGTGCCAGCAGTTTTGTTGGGGCGGGGAACACCGGGGAGCTGTTTTTT
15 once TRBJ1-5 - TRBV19 CASSSGHHSNQPQHF TGTGCCAGTAGTAGTGGTCACCATAGCAATCAGCCCCAGCATTTT
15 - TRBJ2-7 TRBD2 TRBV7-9 CASSPSGRTSYEQYF TGTGCCAGCAGCCCCAGCGGGAGGACCTCCTACGAGCAGTACTTC
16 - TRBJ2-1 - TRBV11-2 CASSPGPTLTYNEQFF TGTGCCAGCAGCCCGGGACCCACCTTAACCTACAATGAGCAGTTCTTC
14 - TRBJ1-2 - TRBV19 CASWVGAYSHGYTF TGTGCCAGCTGGGTGGGGGCTTACTCTCATGGCTACACCTTC
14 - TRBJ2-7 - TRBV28 CASSAQSRAAGWDF TGTGCCAGCAGTGCCCAATCTAGAGCGGCCGGGTGGGACTTC
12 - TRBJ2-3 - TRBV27 CASSSPPDTQYF TGTGCCAGCAGTTCCCCCCCCGATACGCAGTATTTT
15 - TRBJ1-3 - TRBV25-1 CASSDSGGYGNTIYF TGTGCCAGCAGTGACTCAGGAGGGTACGGAAACACCATATATTTT
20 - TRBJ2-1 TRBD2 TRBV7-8 CASSLAKGGLAGVSYNEQFF TGTGCCAGCAGCTTAGCCAAAGGGGGACTAGCGGGAGTTTCCTACAATGAGCAGTTCTTC
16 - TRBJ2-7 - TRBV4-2 CASSQDLGGFSYEQYF TGTGCCAGCAGCCAAGACCTTGGGGGGTTCTCCTACGAGCAGTACTTC
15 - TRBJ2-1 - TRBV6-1 CASSENRAFYNEQFF TGTGCCAGCAGCGAAAACCGGGCCTTTTACAATGAGCAGTTCTTC
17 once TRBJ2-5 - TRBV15 CATSRADRTSYQETQYF TGTGCCACCAGCAGGGCAGACAGAACCTCGTACCAAGAGACCCAGTACTTC
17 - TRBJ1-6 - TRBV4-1 CASSELYRNSYNSPLHF TGCGCCAGCAGCGAACTTTATCGCAACTCCTATAATTCACCCCTCCACTTT
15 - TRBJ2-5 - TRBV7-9 CASSSDREFSGTQYF TGTGCCAGCAGCTCCGATAGGGAGTTTAGCGGGACCCAGTACTTC
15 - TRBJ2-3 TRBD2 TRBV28 CASSFLAGDSDTQYF TGTGCCAGCAGTTTCCTGGCGGGAGATTCAGATACGCAGTATTTT
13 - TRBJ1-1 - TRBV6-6 CASSHDSSVEAFF TGTGCCAGCAGTCACGACAGCAGCGTGGAAGCTTTCTTT
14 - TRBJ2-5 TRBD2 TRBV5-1 CASSRGDYQETQYF TGCGCCAGCAGCCGGGGGGACTACCAAGAGACCCAGTACTTC
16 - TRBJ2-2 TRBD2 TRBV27 CASRLGLAGNTGELFF TGTGCCAGCAGACTGGGGCTAGCGGGGAACACCGGGGAGCTGTTTTTT
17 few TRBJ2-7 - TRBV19 CASSIALHRDIDYEQYF TGTGCCAGTAGTATAGCACTGCATCGGGACATAGACTACGAGCAGTACTTC
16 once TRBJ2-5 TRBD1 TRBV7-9 CASSPASGTGGETQYF TGTGCCAGCAGCCCCGCCTCCGGGACAGGGGGGGAGACCCAGTACTTC
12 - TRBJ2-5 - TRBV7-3 CASSLTRGTEHF TGTGCCAGCAGCTTAACGAGGGGAACGGAACACTTC
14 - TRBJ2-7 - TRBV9 CASSFGPNSYEQYF TGTGCCAGCAGCTTCGGACCGAACTCCTACGAGCAGTACTTC
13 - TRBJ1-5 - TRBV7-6 CASSGGRDQPQHF TGTGCCAGCAGTGGGGGCCGGGATCAGCCCCAGCATTTT
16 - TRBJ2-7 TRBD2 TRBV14 CASSHLTSGNPYEQYF TGTGCCAGCAGCCACCTTACTAGCGGGAATCCCTACGAGCAGTACTTC
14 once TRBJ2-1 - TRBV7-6 CASSLAGAYNEQFF TGTGCCAGCAGCTTAGCGGGAGCCTACAATGAGCAGTTCTTC
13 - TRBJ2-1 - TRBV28 CASSYGMTNEQFF TGTGCCAGCAGCTACGGGATGACTAACGAGCAGTTCTTC
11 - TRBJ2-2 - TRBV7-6 CASSRTGELFF TGTGCCAGCAGCAGGACCGGGGAGCTGTTTTTT
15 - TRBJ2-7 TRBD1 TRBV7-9 CASSSLTGDTYEQYF TGTGCCAGCAGCTCTCTGACAGGGGACACCTACGAGCAGTACTTC
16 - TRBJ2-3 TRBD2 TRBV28 CASSLWLAEAPDTQYF TGTGCCAGCAGTTTATGGCTAGCGGAAGCCCCAGATACGCAGTATTTT
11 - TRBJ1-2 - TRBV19 CASAAGGGYTF TGTGCCAGTGCCGCTGGAGGAGGCTACACCTTC
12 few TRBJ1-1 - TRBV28 CASSWFGEQAFF TGTGCCAGCAGTTGGTTCGGGGAGCAAGCTTTCTTT
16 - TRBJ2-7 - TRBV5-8 CASSLAHREGTYEQYF TGTGCCAGCAGCTTGGCCCACAGGGAAGGGACCTACGAGCAGTACTTC